A selection of T cell receptor beta chains follows, all from one sample in a study of cytomegalovirus exposure and HLA in healthy donors. TCRdb keeps only in-frame clones here, not all; method: immunoSEQ multiplex PCR. The sample shows 160,000 or so clones, approximately 72% of them seen only once. The specimen was PBMCs. The receptors originated from a female donor in good health and CMV-seronegative. CDR3s include the opening cysteine and the closing phenylalanine or tryptophan. The D gene is left open where the match is weak. Only part of the rows carry a size: once, few, many, or a class if the clone is expanded.

CDR3 protein: CASSYSQDLYNSPLHF; CDR3 DNA: TGTGCCAGCAGTTATTCTCAGGATCTCTATAATTCACCCCTCCACTTT; J gene: TRBJ1-6; V gene: TRBV6-6; clone size: -; D gene: -
CDR3 protein: CASSLVSTGTNYEQYF; CDR3 DNA: TGTGCCAGCAGCTTAGTTTCTACCGGGACTAACTACGAGCAGTACTTC; J gene: TRBJ2-7; V gene: TRBV11-2; clone size: -; D gene: TRBD2
CDR3 protein: CASSLSQTYEQYF; CDR3 DNA: TGTGCCAGCAGTTTATCTCAAACCTACGAGCAGTACTTC; J gene: TRBJ2-7; V gene: TRBV27; clone size: -; D gene: -
CDR3 protein: CASSLGAASGADTQYF; CDR3 DNA: TGTGCCAGCAGCTTAGGGGCAGCTAGCGGGGCAGATACGCAGTATTTT; J gene: TRBJ2-3; V gene: TRBV7-6; clone size: few; D gene: TRBD2
CDR3 protein: CASSLAQGTEAFF; CDR3 DNA: TGTGCCAGCAGCTTAGCGCAGGGAACTGAAGCTTTCTTT; J gene: TRBJ1-1; V gene: TRBV7-9; clone size: -; D gene: -
CDR3 protein: CASSLSAEEYEQYF; CDR3 DNA: TGTGCCAGCAGTTTATCGGCTGAGGAGTACGAGCAGTACTTC; J gene: TRBJ2-7; V gene: TRBV27; clone size: few; D gene: -
CDR3 protein: CASSPTGAGKETQYF; CDR3 DNA: TGTGCCAGCAGCCCAACAGGGGCGGGGAAGGAGACCCAGTACTTC; J gene: TRBJ2-5; V gene: TRBV7-9; clone size: -; D gene: -
CDR3 protein: CASSLRGAPGQPQHF; CDR3 DNA: TGTGCCAGTAGTCTCCGGGGGGCCCCGGGACAGCCCCAGCATTTT; J gene: TRBJ1-5; V gene: TRBV19; clone size: once; D gene: -
CDR3 protein: CASSQGISNQPQHF; CDR3 DNA: TGTGCCAGCAGCCAGGGGATTAGCAATCAGCCCCAGCATTTT; J gene: TRBJ1-5; V gene: TRBV6-1; clone size: -; D gene: -
CDR3 protein: CASSRRPRGKEKLFF; CDR3 DNA: TGTGCCAGCAGCCGAAGGCCCAGGGGCAAAGAAAAACTGTTTTTT; J gene: TRBJ1-4; V gene: TRBV11-2; clone size: -; D gene: -
CDR3 protein: CASSSRDRDEQYF; CDR3 DNA: TGTGCCAGCAGCTCCCGGGACAGGGACGAGCAGTACTTC; J gene: TRBJ2-7; V gene: TRBV7-2; clone size: -; D gene: TRBD1
CDR3 protein: CAYRDTGELFF; CDR3 DNA: TGTGCCTACAGGGACACCGGGGAGCTGTTTTTT; J gene: TRBJ2-2; V gene: TRBV7-9; clone size: -; D gene: -
CDR3 protein: CASSGQGTNYGYTF; CDR3 DNA: TGTGCCAGCAGCGGACAGGGAACAAACTATGGCTACACCTTC; J gene: TRBJ1-2; V gene: TRBV27; clone size: -; D gene: TRBD1
CDR3 protein: CASSVTGWEGAYEQYF; CDR3 DNA: TGCGCCAGCAGCGTGACCGGTTGGGAGGGGGCCTACGAGCAGTACTTC; J gene: TRBJ2-7; V gene: TRBV5-1; clone size: -; D gene: -
CDR3 protein: CASSPVTLPRTQYF; CDR3 DNA: TGTGCCAGCAGCCCTGTGACACTCCCACGGACGCAGTATTTT; J gene: TRBJ2-3; V gene: TRBV11-2; clone size: -; D gene: -
CDR3 protein: CASSLTTSGNGELFF; CDR3 DNA: TGCGCCAGCAGCTTGACCACTAGCGGAAACGGGGAGCTGTTTTTT; J gene: TRBJ2-2; V gene: TRBV5-1; clone size: once; D gene: TRBD2
CDR3 protein: CAWSVLTGTNTGELFF; CDR3 DNA: TGTGCCTGGAGTGTACTTACCGGGACGAACACCGGGGAGCTGTTTTTT; J gene: TRBJ2-2; V gene: TRBV30; clone size: -; D gene: -
CDR3 protein: CASSSGGQGGNQPQHF; CDR3 DNA: TGTGCCAGCAGCTCAGGGGGACAGGGAGGGAATCAGCCCCAGCATTTT; J gene: TRBJ1-5; V gene: TRBV11-2; clone size: few; D gene: TRBD1
CDR3 protein: CASSVGQGLNQPQHF; CDR3 DNA: TGTGCCAGCAGCGTAGGACAGGGGCTCAATCAGCCCCAGCATTTT; J gene: TRBJ1-5; V gene: TRBV9; clone size: -; D gene: TRBD1
CDR3 protein: CASSEAGEQYF; CDR3 DNA: TGCGCCAGCAGTGAGGCGGGGGAGCAGTACTTC; J gene: TRBJ2-7; V gene: TRBV10-1; clone size: -; D gene: -
CDR3 protein: CASSATLASGDTQYF; CDR3 DNA: TGTGCCAGCAGCGCTACACTAGCCTCAGGGGATACGCAGTATTTT; J gene: TRBJ2-3; V gene: TRBV11-3; clone size: -; D gene: -
CDR3 protein: CASSQDPRINQPQHF; CDR3 DNA: TGCGCCAGCAGCCAAGATCCGCGGATCAATCAGCCCCAGCATTTT; J gene: TRBJ1-5; V gene: TRBV4-1; clone size: -; D gene: -
CDR3 protein: CSVETGGFYEQYF; CDR3 DNA: TGCAGCGTAGAGACAGGGGGATTCTACGAGCAGTACTTC; J gene: TRBJ2-7; V gene: TRBV29-1; clone size: -; D gene: TRBD1
CDR3 protein: CASSFVGASYEQYF; CDR3 DNA: TGTGCCAGCAGTTTTGTGGGAGCGTCCTACGAGCAGTACTTC; J gene: TRBJ2-7; V gene: TRBV27; clone size: -; D gene: -
CDR3 protein: CASSPPAGGRISYEQYF; CDR3 DNA: TGTGCCAGCTCACCACCGGCAGGGGGGCGAATTTCCTACGAGCAGTACTTC; J gene: TRBJ2-7; V gene: TRBV18; clone size: -; D gene: -
CDR3 protein: CASSFGLASEQYF; CDR3 DNA: TGTGCCAGCAGCTTCGGACTAGCAAGCGAGCAGTACTTC; J gene: TRBJ2-7; V gene: TRBV7-2; clone size: few; D gene: TRBD2
CDR3 protein: CASSQDGRSAKNIQYF; CDR3 DNA: TGCGCCAGCAGCCAAGATGGGCGATCAGCCAAAAACATTCAGTACTTC; J gene: TRBJ2-4; V gene: TRBV4-1; clone size: -; D gene: -
CDR3 protein: CASSAWGGEQFF; CDR3 DNA: TGTGCCAGCAGCGCATGGGGAGGCGAGCAGTTCTTC; J gene: TRBJ2-1; V gene: TRBV5-6; clone size: few; D gene: -
CDR3 protein: CASSPPPLTQETQYF; CDR3 DNA: TGTGCCAGCAGTCCACCTCCTTTAACACAAGAGACCCAGTACTTC; J gene: TRBJ2-5; V gene: TRBV5-4; clone size: -; D gene: -
CDR3 protein: CASRNDRAGRNSPLHF; CDR3 DNA: TGTGCCAGCAGGAACGACAGGGCCGGGCGTAATTCACCCCTCCACTTT; J gene: TRBJ1-6; V gene: TRBV27; clone size: -; D gene: TRBD1
CDR3 protein: CASSGERGTGELFF; CDR3 DNA: TGTGCCAGCAGTGGGGAACGGGGGACCGGGGAGCTGTTTTTT; J gene: TRBJ2-2; V gene: TRBV6-1; clone size: once; D gene: -
CDR3 protein: CASSLGDFRNTEAFF; CDR3 DNA: TGCGCCAGCAGCTTGGGTGACTTCAGGAACACTGAAGCTTTCTTT; J gene: TRBJ1-1; V gene: TRBV5-1; clone size: -; D gene: -
CDR3 protein: CASSIGGQSYEQYF; CDR3 DNA: TGTGCCAGTAGTATAGGAGGACAGTCATACGAGCAGTACTTC; J gene: TRBJ2-7; V gene: TRBV19; clone size: -; D gene: -
CDR3 protein: CASSAPSDGETQYF; CDR3 DNA: TGTGCCAGCAGTGCCCCTAGTGATGGCGAGACCCAGTACTTC; J gene: TRBJ2-5; V gene: TRBV28; clone size: few; D gene: -
CDR3 protein: CASKDQGSNSPLHF; CDR3 DNA: TGCGCCAGCAAGGACCAGGGGTCGAATTCACCCCTCCACTTT; J gene: TRBJ1-6; V gene: TRBV5-1; clone size: -; D gene: -
CDR3 protein: CASSPQTGRRNQPQHF; CDR3 DNA: TGTGCCAGCAGCCCCCAGACAGGGCGGCGCAATCAGCCCCAGCATTTT; J gene: TRBJ1-5; V gene: TRBV11-3; clone size: -; D gene: TRBD1
CDR3 protein: CASSQGPEAFF; CDR3 DNA: TGCGCCAGCAGCCAGGGGCCTGAAGCTTTCTTT; J gene: TRBJ1-1; V gene: TRBV5-1; clone size: -; D gene: -
CDR3 protein: CASSHKGEAAFF; CDR3 DNA: TGTGCCAGTAGCCATAAAGGGGAAGCCGCTTTCTTT; J gene: TRBJ1-1; V gene: TRBV19; clone size: -; D gene: -
CDR3 protein: CASSSQGNGEQFF; CDR3 DNA: TGTGCCAGCAGCTCTCAGGGGAATGGTGAGCAGTTCTTC; J gene: TRBJ2-1; V gene: TRBV7-9; clone size: -; D gene: -
CDR3 protein: CASSIAYYSNQPQHF; CDR3 DNA: TGTGCCAGTAGTATAGCCTACTATAGCAATCAGCCCCAGCATTTT; J gene: TRBJ1-5; V gene: TRBV19; clone size: -; D gene: -
CDR3 protein: CASSQARDRAGANVLTF; CDR3 DNA: TGTGCCAGCAGCCAGGCTAGGGACAGGGCCGGGGCCAACGTCCTGACTTTC; J gene: TRBJ2-6; V gene: TRBV4-2; clone size: -; D gene: TRBD1
CDR3 protein: CASSPVGSGRASGEQYF; CDR3 DNA: TGTGCCAGCAGTCCCGTGGGTAGCGGGAGGGCCTCGGGCGAGCAGTACTTC; J gene: TRBJ2-7; V gene: TRBV28; clone size: once; D gene: TRBD2
CDR3 protein: CASSLGRAYEQYF; CDR3 DNA: TGTGCCAGCAGCTTGGGGCGGGCCTACGAGCAGTACTTC; J gene: TRBJ2-7; V gene: TRBV5-5; clone size: -; D gene: -
CDR3 protein: CASSLERGYEQYF; CDR3 DNA: TGTGCCAGCAGCTTAGAGCGAGGCTACGAGCAGTACTTC; J gene: TRBJ2-7; V gene: TRBV11-2; clone size: -; D gene: -
CDR3 protein: CASSFSITSPGPQHF; CDR3 DNA: TGTGCCAGCAGTTTTTCTATTACCTCCCCAGGGCCCCAGCATTTT; J gene: TRBJ1-5; V gene: TRBV6-6; clone size: -; D gene: -
CDR3 protein: CASSIAGLSSYNSPLHF; CDR3 DNA: TGTGCCAGTAGTATAGCCGGACTCAGCTCCTATAATTCACCCCTCCACTTT; J gene: TRBJ1-6; V gene: TRBV19; clone size: -; D gene: -
CDR3 protein: CASTRGAGRTDTQYF; CDR3 DNA: TGTGCCAGTACCCGGGGAGCGGGGCGCACAGATACGCAGTATTTT; J gene: TRBJ2-3; V gene: TRBV19; clone size: -; D gene: TRBD2
CDR3 protein: CAWTLGLASYNEQFF; CDR3 DNA: TGTGCCTGGACCCTGGGACTAGCCTCCTACAATGAGCAGTTCTTC; J gene: TRBJ2-1; V gene: TRBV30; clone size: -; D gene: TRBD2
CDR3 protein: CASSYDVTRATEQYF; CDR3 DNA: TGTGCCAGCAGTTACGATGTGACTAGAGCCACCGAGCAGTACTTC; J gene: TRBJ2-7; V gene: TRBV6-5; clone size: -; D gene: -
CDR3 protein: CASSSRHTDTQYF; CDR3 DNA: TGTGCCAGCAGCTCCAGACACACAGATACGCAGTATTTT; J gene: TRBJ2-3; V gene: TRBV11-3; clone size: -; D gene: -
CDR3 protein: CASSFGQGADTQYF; CDR3 DNA: TGTGCCAGCAGCTTCGGACAGGGGGCGGATACGCAGTATTTT; J gene: TRBJ2-3; V gene: TRBV11-2; clone size: -; D gene: TRBD1
CDR3 protein: CASTTPASGTDTQYF; CDR3 DNA: TGCGCCAGCACCACTCCGGCTAGCGGCACAGATACGCAGTATTTT; J gene: TRBJ2-3; V gene: TRBV5-1; clone size: once; D gene: -
CDR3 protein: CASSLVVGPGGDTQYF; CDR3 DNA: TGTGCCAGCAGCTTAGTAGTGGGCCCCGGTGGAGATACGCAGTATTTT; J gene: TRBJ2-3; V gene: TRBV7-2; clone size: -; D gene: -
CDR3 protein: CASSQGKGGTSNQPQHF; CDR3 DNA: TGTGCCAGCAGCCAAGGAAAGGGCGGGACGAGCAATCAGCCCCAGCATTTT; J gene: TRBJ1-5; V gene: TRBV4-2; clone size: -; D gene: -
CDR3 protein: CASSPGGALNTGELFF; CDR3 DNA: TGTGCCAGCAGCCCCGGGGGGGCTCTAAACACCGGGGAGCTGTTTTTT; J gene: TRBJ2-2; V gene: TRBV4-2; clone size: -; D gene: TRBD2